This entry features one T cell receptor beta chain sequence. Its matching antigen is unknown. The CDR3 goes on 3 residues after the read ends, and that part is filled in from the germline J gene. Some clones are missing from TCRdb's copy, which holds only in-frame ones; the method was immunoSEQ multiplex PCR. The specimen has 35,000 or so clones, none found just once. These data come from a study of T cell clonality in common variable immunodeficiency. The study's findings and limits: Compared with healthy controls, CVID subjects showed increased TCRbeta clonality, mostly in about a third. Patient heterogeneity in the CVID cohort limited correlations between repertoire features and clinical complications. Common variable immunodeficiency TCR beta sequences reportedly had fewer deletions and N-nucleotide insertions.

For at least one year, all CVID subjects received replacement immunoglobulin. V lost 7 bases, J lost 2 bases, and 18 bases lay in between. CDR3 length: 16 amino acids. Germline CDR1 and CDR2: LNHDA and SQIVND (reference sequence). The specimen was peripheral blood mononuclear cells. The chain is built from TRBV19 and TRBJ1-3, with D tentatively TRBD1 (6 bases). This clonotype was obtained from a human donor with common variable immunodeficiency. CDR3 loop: CASTKVGARTGNTIYF. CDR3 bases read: TGTGCCAGTACTAAGGTGGGGGCCCGTACTGGAAACACC.